This T cell receptor (beta chain) comes out of a study of response to subunit inactivated influenza vaccine. General study points: It was the authors' suggestion that each seasonal influenza vaccination recruits few new T cells.

The CDR3 is 17 amino acids. The ends were cut back, 2 bases at V and 8 bases at J, with 21 bases in the middle. Germline lookup yields CDR1 MDHEN and CDR2 SYDVKM. As concerns this clonotype: Its antigen is currently unknown.

MiXCR, applied by TCRdb to the RT-PCR reads, yields one record per CDR3 protein. The data contain hundreds of thousands of distinct CDR3 sequences, approximately 11% of them singletons. The TCR sequence derives from a man aged 50 to 60 who received an inactivated influenza vaccine. The chain has TRBV28 and TRBJ1-4, with D possibly TRBD1 on 6 matching bases. Sequenced here: PBMCs from blood, sampled more than 35 days after vaccination. The CDR3 region is CASSLGQGTNTWEKLFF. The CDR3 DNA reads as TGTGCCAGCAGTTTAGGGCAGGGGACGAATACGTGGGAAAAACTGTTTTTT.